This TCR beta chain was recovered during a study of beta chain features in type 1 diabetes. General observations from the study: Among all four CD4+ subsets, Type 1 diabetes patients had TCRB CDR3s that were moderately but significantly shorter. Patients and controls would share equally any PCR tilt toward shorter templates.

Purity (above 95%) was reached by all sorted populations. Reverse transcribing all isolated RNA meant expressed TCRB transcripts were sequenced. Clones were sequenced by immunoSEQ multiplex PCR, and TCRdb holds only the in-frame ones, with some missing. The sample yields hundreds of thousands of clones, about a tenth seen once. About this clone: Its specificity is not known.

Sequenced input: central memory CD4+ T cells from blood. This clonotype originated in a man aged 25 to 40 with type 1 diabetes.

The CDR3 nucleotides are TGCGCCAGCAGCATGGACAGACCAACACATCAGCCCCAGCATTTT. This encodes CASSMDRPTHQPQHF. The chain carries TRBV10-2 and TRBJ1-5; possible D gene TRBD1, 6 bases. The CDR3 length is 15 residues. The germline gives CDR1 WSHSY, CDR2 SAAADI. V was shortened by 6 bases and J by 5 bases, with 17 bases between the two germline ends.